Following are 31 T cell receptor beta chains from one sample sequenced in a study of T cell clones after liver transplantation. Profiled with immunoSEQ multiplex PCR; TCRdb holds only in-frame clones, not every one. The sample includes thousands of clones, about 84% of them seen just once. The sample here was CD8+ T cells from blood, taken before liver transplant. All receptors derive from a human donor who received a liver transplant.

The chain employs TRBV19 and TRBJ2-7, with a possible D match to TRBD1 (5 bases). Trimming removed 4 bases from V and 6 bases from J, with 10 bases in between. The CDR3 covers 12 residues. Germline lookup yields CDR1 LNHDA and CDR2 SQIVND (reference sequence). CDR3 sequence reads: CASSTRGSEQYF. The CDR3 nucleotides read TGTGCCAGTAGTACAAGGGGCAGCGAGCAGTACTTC.

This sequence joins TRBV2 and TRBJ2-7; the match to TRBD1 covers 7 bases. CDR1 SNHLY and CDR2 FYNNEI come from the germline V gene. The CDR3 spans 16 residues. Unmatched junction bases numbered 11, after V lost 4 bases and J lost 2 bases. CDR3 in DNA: TGTGCCAGCAGTGCAAACCCGACCGGGACAGCCTACGAGCAGTACTTC. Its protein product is CASSANPTGTAYEQYF.

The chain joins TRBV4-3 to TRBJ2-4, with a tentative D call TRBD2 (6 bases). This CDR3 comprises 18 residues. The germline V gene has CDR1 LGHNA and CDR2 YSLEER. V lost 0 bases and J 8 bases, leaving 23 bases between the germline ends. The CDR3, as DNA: TGCGCCAGCAGCCAAGATCCCGGGGGAGCTCGAGGGGCGGACATTCAGTACTTC. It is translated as CASSQDPGGARGADIQYF.

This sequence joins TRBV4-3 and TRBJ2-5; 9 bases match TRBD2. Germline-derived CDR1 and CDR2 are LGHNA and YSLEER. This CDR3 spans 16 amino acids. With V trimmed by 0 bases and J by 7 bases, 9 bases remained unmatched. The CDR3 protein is CASSQDVLAGPGTQYF. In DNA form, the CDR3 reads TGCGCCAGCAGCCAAGATGTGCTAGCGGGGCCGGGGACCCAGTACTTC.

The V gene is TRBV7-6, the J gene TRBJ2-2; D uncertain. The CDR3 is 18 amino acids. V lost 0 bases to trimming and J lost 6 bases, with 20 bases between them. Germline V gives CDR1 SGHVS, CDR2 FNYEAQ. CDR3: CASSLAPRLGKGSGELFF. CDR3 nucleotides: TGTGCCAGCAGCTTAGCCCCCCGGCTGGGGAAAGGGTCCGGGGAGCTGTTTTTT. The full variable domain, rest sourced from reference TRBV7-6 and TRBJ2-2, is GAGVSQSPRYKVTKRGQDVALRCDPISGHVSLYWYRQALGQGPEFLTYFNYEAQQDKSGLPNDRFSAERPEGSISTLTIQRTEQRDSAMYRCASSLAPRLGKGSGELFFGEGSRLTVL.

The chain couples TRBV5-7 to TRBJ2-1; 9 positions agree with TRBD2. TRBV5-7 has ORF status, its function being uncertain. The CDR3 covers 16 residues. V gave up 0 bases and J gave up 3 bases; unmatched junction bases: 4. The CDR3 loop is CASSLGHSGGYNEQFF. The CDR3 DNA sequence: TGTGCCAGCAGCTTGGGGCATAGCGGGGGCTACAATGAGCAGTTCTTC.

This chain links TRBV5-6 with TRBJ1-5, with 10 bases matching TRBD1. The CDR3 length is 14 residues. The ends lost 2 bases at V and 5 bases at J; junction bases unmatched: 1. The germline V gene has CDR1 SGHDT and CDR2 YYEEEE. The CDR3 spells CASSFGQGDQPQHF. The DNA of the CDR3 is TGTGCCAGCAGCTTTGGACAGGGGGATCAGCCCCAGCATTTT.

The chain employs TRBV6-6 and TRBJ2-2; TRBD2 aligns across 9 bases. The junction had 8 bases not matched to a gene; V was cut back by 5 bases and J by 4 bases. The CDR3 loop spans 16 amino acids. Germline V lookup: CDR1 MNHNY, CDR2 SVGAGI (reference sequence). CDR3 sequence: CASSPAERGATGELFF. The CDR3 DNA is TGTGCCAGCAGTCCCGCGGAGCGGGGGGCCACCGGGGAGCTGTTTTTT.

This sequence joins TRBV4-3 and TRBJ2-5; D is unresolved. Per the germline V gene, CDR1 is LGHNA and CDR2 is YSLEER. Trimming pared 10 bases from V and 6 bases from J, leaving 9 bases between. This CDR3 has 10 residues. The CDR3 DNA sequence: TGCGCCATCCCCCCACAGACCCAGTACTTC. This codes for CAIPPQTQYF.

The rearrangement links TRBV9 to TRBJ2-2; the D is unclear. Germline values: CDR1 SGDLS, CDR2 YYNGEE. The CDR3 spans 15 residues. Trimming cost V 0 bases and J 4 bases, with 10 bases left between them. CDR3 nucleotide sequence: TGTGCCAGCAGCGTAGGTAGCTCAACCACCGGGGAGCTGTTTTTT. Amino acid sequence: CASSVGSSTTGELFF.

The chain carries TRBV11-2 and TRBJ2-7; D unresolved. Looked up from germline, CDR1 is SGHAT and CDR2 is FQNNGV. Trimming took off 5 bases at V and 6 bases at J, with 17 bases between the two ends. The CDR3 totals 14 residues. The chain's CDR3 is CASSPVPGLFEQYF. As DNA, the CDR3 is TGTGCCAGCAGCCCCGTCCCAGGCCTCTTCGAGCAGTACTTC.

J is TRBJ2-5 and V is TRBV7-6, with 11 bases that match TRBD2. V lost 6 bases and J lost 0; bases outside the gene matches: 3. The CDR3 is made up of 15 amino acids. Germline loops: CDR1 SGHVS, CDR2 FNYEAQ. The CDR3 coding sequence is TGTGCCAGCAGATCTAGCGGGGGGTACCAAGAGACCCAGTACTTC. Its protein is CASRSSGGYQETQYF. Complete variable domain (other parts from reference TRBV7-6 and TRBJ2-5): GAGVSQSPRYKVTKRGQDVALRCDPISGHVSLYWYRQALGQGPEFLTYFNYEAQQDKSGLPNDRFSAERPEGSISTLTIQRTEQRDSAMYRCASRSSGGYQETQYFGPGTRLLVL.

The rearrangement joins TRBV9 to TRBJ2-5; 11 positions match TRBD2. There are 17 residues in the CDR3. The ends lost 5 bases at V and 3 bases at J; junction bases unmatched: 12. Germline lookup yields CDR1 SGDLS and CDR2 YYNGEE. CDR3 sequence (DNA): TGTGCCAGCAGTGCGTTTAGCGGGGGGGCATTGAAAGAGACCCAGTACTTC. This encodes CASSAFSGGALKETQYF.

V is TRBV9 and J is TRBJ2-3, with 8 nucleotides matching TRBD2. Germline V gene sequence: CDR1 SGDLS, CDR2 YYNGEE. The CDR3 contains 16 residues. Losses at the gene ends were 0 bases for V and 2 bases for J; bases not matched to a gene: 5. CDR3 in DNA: TGTGCCAGCAGCGTAGCTCTGCGGGGGGACACAGATACGCAGTATTTT. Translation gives CASSVALRGDTDTQYF.

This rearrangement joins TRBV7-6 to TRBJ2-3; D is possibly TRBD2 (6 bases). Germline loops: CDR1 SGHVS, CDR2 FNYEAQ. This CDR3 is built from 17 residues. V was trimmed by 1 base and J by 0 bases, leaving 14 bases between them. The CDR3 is CASSLEPGAASTDTQYF. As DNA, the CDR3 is TGTGCCAGCAGCTTAGAGCCGGGAGCGGCTAGCACAGATACGCAGTATTTT.

CDR3 DNA sequence: TGTGCCAGCAGGGGACTAGCGGGAGACGGGGATACGCAGTATTTT. This codes for CASRGLAGDGDTQYF. The J gene is TRBJ2-3, the V gene TRBV28, with TRBD2 matching over 14 bases. Germline V lookup: CDR1 MDHEN, CDR2 SYDVKM. V dropped 6 bases and J dropped 6; count of bases not matched to a gene: 5. This CDR3 spans 15 amino acids. Full variable domain (rest looked up from reference TRBV28 and TRBJ2-3): DVKVTQSSRYLVKRTGEKVFLECVQDMDHENMFWYRQDPGLGLRLIYFSYDVKMKEKGDIPEGYSVSREKKERFSLILESASTNQTSMYLCASRGLAGDGDTQYFGPGTRLTVL.

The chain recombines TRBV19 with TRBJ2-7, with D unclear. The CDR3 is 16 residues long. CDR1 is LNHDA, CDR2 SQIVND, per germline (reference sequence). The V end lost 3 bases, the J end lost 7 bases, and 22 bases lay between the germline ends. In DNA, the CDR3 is TGTGCCAGTAGTATCGAGCACTCGAGCCACCCCGGGGAGCAGTACTTC. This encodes CASSIEHSSHPGEQYF.

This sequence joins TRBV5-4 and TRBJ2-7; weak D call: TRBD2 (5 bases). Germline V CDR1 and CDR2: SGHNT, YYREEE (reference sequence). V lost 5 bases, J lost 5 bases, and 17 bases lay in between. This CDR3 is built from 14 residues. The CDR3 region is CASRPGIGIHEQYF. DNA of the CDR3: TGTGCCAGCAGGCCCGGGATCGGGATCCACGAGCAGTACTTC.

DNA for the CDR3: TGTGCCAGCAGTTCCCTGACTAGCGGGGGAAGCTCCTACGAGCAGTACTTC. Translation: CASSSLTSGGSSYEQYF. The chain employs TRBV27 and TRBJ2-7; 12 nucleotides match TRBD2. V dropped 4 bases and J dropped 0; count of bases not matched to a gene: 7. Germline CDR1 and CDR2: MNHEY and SMNVEV (reference sequence). This CDR3 is built from 17 residues.

The CDR3 region is CASSEAGGAGNTIYF. The CDR3 region has the DNA TGTGCCAGCAGTGAAGCGGGGGGCGCTGGAAACACCATATATTTT. V is TRBV6-1 and J is TRBJ1-3, with a tentative D call TRBD1 (6 bases). The CDR3 is made up of 15 amino acids. V shed 0 bases and J shed 2 bases, with 8 bases lying between them. Germline V gene lookup returns CDR1 MNHNS and CDR2 SASEGT.

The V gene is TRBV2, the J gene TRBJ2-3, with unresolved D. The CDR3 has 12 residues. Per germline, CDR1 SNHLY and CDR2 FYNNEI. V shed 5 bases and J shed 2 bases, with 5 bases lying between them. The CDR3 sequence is CASSRATDTQYF. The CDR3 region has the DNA TGTGCCAGCAGTAGGGCCACAGATACGCAGTATTTT. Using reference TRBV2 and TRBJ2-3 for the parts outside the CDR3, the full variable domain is EPEVTQTPSHQVTQMGQEVILRCVPISNHLYFYWYRQILGQKVEFLVSFYNNEISEKSEIFDDQFSVERPDGSNFTLKIRSTKLEDSAMYFCASSRATDTQYFGPGTRLTVL.

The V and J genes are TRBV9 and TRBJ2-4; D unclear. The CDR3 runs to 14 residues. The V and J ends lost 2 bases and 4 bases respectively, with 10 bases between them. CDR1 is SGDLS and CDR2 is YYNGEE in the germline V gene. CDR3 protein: CASSVRLQKNIQYF. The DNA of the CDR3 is TGTGCCAGCAGCGTGAGGTTGCAGAAAAACATTCAGTACTTC.

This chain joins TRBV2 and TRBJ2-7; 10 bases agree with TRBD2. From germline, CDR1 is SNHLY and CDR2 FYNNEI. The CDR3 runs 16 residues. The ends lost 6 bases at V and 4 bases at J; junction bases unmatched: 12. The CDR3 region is CASRYLPSGGLYEQYF. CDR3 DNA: TGTGCCAGCAGATATCTCCCTAGCGGGGGACTTTACGAGCAGTACTTC.

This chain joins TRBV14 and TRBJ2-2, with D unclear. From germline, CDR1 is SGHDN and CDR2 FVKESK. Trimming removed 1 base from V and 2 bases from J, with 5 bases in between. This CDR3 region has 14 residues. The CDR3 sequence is CASSQAENTGELFF. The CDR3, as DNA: TGTGCCAGCAGCCAAGCAGAAAACACCGGGGAGCTGTTTTTT. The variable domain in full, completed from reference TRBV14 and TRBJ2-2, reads EAGVTQFPSHSVIEKGQTVTLRCDPISGHDNLYWYRRVMGKEIKFLLHFVKESKQDESGMPNNRFLAERTGGTYSTLKVQPAELEDSGVYFCASSQAENTGELFFGEGSRLTVL.

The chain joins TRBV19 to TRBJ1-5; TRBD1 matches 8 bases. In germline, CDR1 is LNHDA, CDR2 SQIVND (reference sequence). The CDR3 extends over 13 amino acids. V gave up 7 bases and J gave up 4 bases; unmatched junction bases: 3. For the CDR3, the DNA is TGTGCCAGTACAAACAGGGGGAATCAGCCCCAGCATTTT. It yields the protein CASTNRGNQPQHF.

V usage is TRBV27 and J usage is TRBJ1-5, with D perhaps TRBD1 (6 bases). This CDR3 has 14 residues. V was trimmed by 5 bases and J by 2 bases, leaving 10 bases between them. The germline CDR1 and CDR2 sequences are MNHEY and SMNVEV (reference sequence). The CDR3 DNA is TGTGCCAGCAGTCCCCGACAGGGCAATCAGCCCCAGCATTTT. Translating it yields CASSPRQGNQPQHF.

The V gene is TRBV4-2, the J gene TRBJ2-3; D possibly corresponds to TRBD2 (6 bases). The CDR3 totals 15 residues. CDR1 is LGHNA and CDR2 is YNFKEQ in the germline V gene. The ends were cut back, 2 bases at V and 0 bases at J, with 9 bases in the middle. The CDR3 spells CASSQNGRSTDTQYF. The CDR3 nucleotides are TGTGCCAGCAGCCAAAACGGGAGAAGCACAGATACGCAGTATTTT.

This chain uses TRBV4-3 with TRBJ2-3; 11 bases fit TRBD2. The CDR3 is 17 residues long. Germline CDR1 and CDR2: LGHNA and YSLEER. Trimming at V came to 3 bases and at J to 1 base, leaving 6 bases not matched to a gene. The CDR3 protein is CASSQSPGLAGTDTQYF. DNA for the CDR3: TGCGCCAGCAGCCAGTCTCCGGGACTAGCGGGCACAGATACGCAGTATTTT.

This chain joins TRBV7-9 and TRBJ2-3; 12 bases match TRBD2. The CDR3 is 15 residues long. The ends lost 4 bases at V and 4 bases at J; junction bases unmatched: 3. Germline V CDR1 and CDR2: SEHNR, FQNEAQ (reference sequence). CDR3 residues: CASSSLAGGSDTQYF. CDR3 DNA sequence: TGTGCCAGCAGCTCTCTAGCGGGAGGGTCAGATACGCAGTATTTT.

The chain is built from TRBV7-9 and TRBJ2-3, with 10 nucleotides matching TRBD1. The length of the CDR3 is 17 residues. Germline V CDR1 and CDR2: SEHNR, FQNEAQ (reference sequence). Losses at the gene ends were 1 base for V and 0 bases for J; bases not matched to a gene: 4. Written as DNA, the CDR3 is TGTGCCAGCAGCTTAGGGGGACAGGGGCTAAGCACAGATACGCAGTATTTT. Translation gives CASSLGGQGLSTDTQYF.

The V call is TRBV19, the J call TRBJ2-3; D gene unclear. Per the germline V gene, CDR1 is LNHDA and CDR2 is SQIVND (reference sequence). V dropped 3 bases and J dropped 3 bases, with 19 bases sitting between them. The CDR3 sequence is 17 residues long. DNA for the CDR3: TGTGCCAGTAGTATGCCTCCTCACTACCCCTCAACAGATACGCAGTATTTT. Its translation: CASSMPPHYPSTDTQYF. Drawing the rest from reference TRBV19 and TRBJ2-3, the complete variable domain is DGGITQSPKYLFRKEGQNVTLSCEQNLNHDAMYWYRQDPGQGLRLIYYSQIVNDFQKGDIAEGYSVSREKKESFPLTVTSAQKNPTAFYLCASSMPPHYPSTDTQYFGPGTRLTVL.